This TCR beta chain was found in a study of cytomegalovirus exposure and HLA in healthy donors. Study results and limitations: Solely CMV serostatus was available to characterize immune exposure. A few chains linked to CMV were shown in vitro to be specific for CMV antigens.

PCR employed 60 Vbeta and 13 Jbeta primers. As originally analysed: Among the unique TCR beta chains that a later analysis counted, about 84 million in all, some 10 million were shared. Profiling relied on immunoSEQ multiplex PCR, and the TCRdb table lists in-frame clones only, not all of them. D and trimming were read from the DNA, whereas the V and J calls and clone size are those reported in that table. The sample consists of 130,000 to 150,000 clones, about 79% of them appearing once. In germline, CDR1 is LNHDA, CDR2 SQIVND (reference sequence). V was trimmed by 1 base and J by 6 bases, leaving 15 bases between them. The length of the CDR3 is 15 residues. As regards this clone: Its target is not known.

As for the donors, each was a healthy bone marrow donor. The sequencing input was PBMCs. The receptor comes from a male donor in good health and CMV-seronegative. This rearrangement joins TRBV19 to TRBJ2-5; possibly TRBD2 for D (5 bases). CDR3 loop: CASSIGRQEVQTQYF. The CDR3 DNA sequence: TGTGCCAGTAGTATAGGTCGCCAGGAGGTACAGACCCAGTACTTC.